Listed below are T cell receptor beta chains from one sample, sequenced in a study of response to subunit inactivated influenza vaccine. MiXCR was run by TCRdb on the RT-PCR reads, yielding one entry per CDR3 protein. This repertoire shows about 190,000 distinct CDR3 sequences, about an eighth found once; its top ten account for roughly 24%. The sample was CD8+ T cells sorted from PBMCs, taken around 5 days after vaccination. All receptors derive from a man aged 45 to 65 who received an inactivated influenza vaccine. CDR3s include the opening cysteine and the closing phenylalanine or tryptophan. The D gene is left open where the match is weak. Expanded clones get a size class; other rows say once, few or many, or leave the size out.

V gene: TRBV7-9
D gene: .
clone size: few
J gene: TRBJ2-3
CDR3 DNA: TGTGCCAGCATCCCAGATACGCAGTATTTT
CDR3 protein: CASIPDTQYF

V gene: TRBV9
D gene: .
clone size: few
J gene: TRBJ1-2
CDR3 DNA: TGTGCCAGCAGCGTAGCGGCAGGGGATATCAAAGGCTACACCTTC
CDR3 protein: CASSVAAGDIKGYTF

V gene: TRBV5-1
D gene: .
clone size: few
J gene: TRBJ2-7
CDR3 DNA: TGCGCCAGCAAAGTTGCGGGAACGTCCGAGCAGTACTTC
CDR3 protein: CASKVAGTSEQYF

V gene: TRBV5-1
D gene: TRBD2
clone size: .
J gene: TRBJ2-1
CDR3 DNA: TGCGCCAGCAGCTTGGTGTTGCGGGGGGACAATGAGCAGTTCTTC
CDR3 protein: CASSLVLRGDNEQFF

V gene: TRBV12-3/TRBV12-4
D gene: .
clone size: many
J gene: TRBJ2-1
CDR3 DNA: TGTGCCAGCAGTCTCAACAGGGTCCATGAGCAGTTCTTC
CDR3 protein: CASSLNRVHEQFF

V gene: TRBV29-1
D gene: .
clone size: many
J gene: TRBJ2-5
CDR3 DNA: TGCAGCGTTGAAGACAGGGATGAGACCCAGTACTTC
CDR3 protein: CSVEDRDETQYF

V gene: TRBV5-1
D gene: TRBD1
clone size: .
J gene: TRBJ2-7
CDR3 DNA: TGCGCCAGCAGCTCCGGGACAGGCGTTTTGTACGAGCAGTACTTC
CDR3 protein: CASSSGTGVLYEQYF

V gene: TRBV27
D gene: .
clone size: few
J gene: TRBJ2-7
CDR3 DNA: TGTGCCAGCAGTCCAACTGGGACTTTATCCTACGAGCAGTACTTC
CDR3 protein: CASSPTGTLSYEQYF

V gene: TRBV7-9
D gene: .
clone size: few
J gene: TRBJ2-1
CDR3 DNA: TGTGCCAGCAGCCTCGGGACACCCTGGGGGAATGAGCAGTTCTTC
CDR3 protein: CASSLGTPWGNEQFF

V gene: TRBV4-3
D gene: TRBD1
clone size: .
J gene: TRBJ2-7
CDR3 DNA: TGCGCCAGCAGCCAAGGGCAGGGGGCAGGCTACGAGCAGTACTTC
CDR3 protein: CASSQGQGAGYEQYF

V gene: TRBV4-1
D gene: TRBD2
clone size: few
J gene: TRBJ2-2
CDR3 DNA: TGCGCCAGCAGCCCCCGCCTAGCGGGGCGATGGGGGCTGTTTTTT
CDR3 protein: CASSPRLAGRWGLFF

V gene: TRBV7-9
D gene: .
clone size: .
J gene: TRBJ2-7
CDR3 DNA: TGTGCCAGCAGCACAATCGGGATATCCTACGAGCAGTACTTC
CDR3 protein: CASSTIGISYEQYF

V gene: TRBV12-3/TRBV12-4
D gene: .
clone size: many
J gene: TRBJ2-5
CDR3 DNA: TGTGCCAGCAGTCCCGGGTTAAACTTGGAGACCCAGTACTTC
CDR3 protein: CASSPGLNLETQYF

V gene: TRBV11-2
D gene: TRBD2
clone size: few
J gene: TRBJ2-5
CDR3 DNA: TGTGCCAGCAGCGTTGGGACTAGCGGGACCCAAGAGACCCAGTACTTC
CDR3 protein: CASSVGTSGTQETQYF

V gene: TRBV20-1
D gene: TRBD1
clone size: .
J gene: TRBJ2-1
CDR3 DNA: TGCAGTGCTAGAGACGCCACAGGGGCGATCTACAATGAGCAGTTCTTC
CDR3 protein: CSARDATGAIYNEQFF

V gene: TRBV6-1
D gene: TRBD1
clone size: many
J gene: TRBJ1-1
CDR3 DNA: TGTGCCAGCAGTATGGGACAGGGGAACACTGAAGCTTTCTTT
CDR3 protein: CASSMGQGNTEAFF

V gene: TRBV25-1
D gene: .
clone size: .
J gene: TRBJ2-1
CDR3 DNA: TGTGCCAGCAGTGAAAAGGAATCTGAGCAGTTCTTC
CDR3 protein: CASSEKESEQFF

V gene: TRBV7-2
D gene: TRBD2
clone size: .
J gene: TRBJ2-7
CDR3 DNA: TGTGCCAGCAGCTATACTAGCGGGGCCGAGCAGTACTTC
CDR3 protein: CASSYTSGAEQYF

V gene: TRBV9
D gene: .
clone size: few
J gene: TRBJ2-3
CDR3 DNA: TGTGCCAGCAGCGGACTCGGTATAACAGATACGCAGTATTTT
CDR3 protein: CASSGLGITDTQYF

V gene: TRBV29-1
D gene: .
clone size: .
J gene: TRBJ2-7
CDR3 DNA: TGCAGCGTTGCGGAGGGGGGTTACGAGCAGTACTTC
CDR3 protein: CSVAEGGYEQYF

V gene: TRBV6-5
D gene: .
clone size: .
J gene: TRBJ2-1
CDR3 DNA: TGTGCCAGCGGCGACCACTACAATGAGCAGTTCTTC
CDR3 protein: CASGDHYNEQFF

V gene: TRBV29-1
D gene: .
clone size: many
J gene: TRBJ2-3
CDR3 DNA: TGCAGCGCTTTCCCAGGACCTCCGGATACGCAGTATTTT
CDR3 protein: CSAFPGPPDTQYF

V gene: TRBV2
D gene: .
clone size: .
J gene: TRBJ2-1
CDR3 DNA: TGTGCCAGCAGTGAAGCGCTTCTAGGCGGTTACAATGAGCAGTTCTTC
CDR3 protein: CASSEALLGGYNEQFF

V gene: TRBV29-1
D gene: TRBD2
clone size: few
J gene: TRBJ2-1
CDR3 DNA: TGCAGCGTTGAGTCTAGCGGGAGGGCCGCCTACAATGAGCAGTTCTTC
CDR3 protein: CSVESSGRAAYNEQFF

V gene: TRBV20-1
D gene: TRBD1
clone size: .
J gene: TRBJ2-5
CDR3 DNA: TGCAGTGCTAGAGCTCAGGGGGAAGTCGAGACCCAGTACTTC
CDR3 protein: CSARAQGEVETQYF

V gene: TRBV20-1
D gene: .
clone size: .
J gene: TRBJ1-1
CDR3 DNA: TGCAGTGCCAAAAGTCTGCAGGTGAACACTGAAGCTTTCTTT
CDR3 protein: CSAKSLQVNTEAFF

V gene: TRBV28
D gene: .
clone size: .
J gene: TRBJ2-7
CDR3 DNA: TGTGCCAGCAGTTCCCTCGACAGGCAAAGCGAGCAGTACTTC
CDR3 protein: CASSSLDRQSEQYF

V gene: TRBV4-1
D gene: .
clone size: few
J gene: TRBJ2-7
CDR3 DNA: TGCGCCAGCAGCCAAGTCGCAGGGGTAGTATCGTCCTACGAGCAGTACTTC
CDR3 protein: CASSQVAGVVSSYEQYF

V gene: TRBV20-1
D gene: .
clone size: .
J gene: TRBJ2-1
CDR3 DNA: TGCAGTGCTAGCGACTATGGGGGAGGCACCTACAATGAGCAGTTCTTC
CDR3 protein: CSASDYGGGTYNEQFF

V gene: TRBV7-9
D gene: TRBD1
clone size: few
J gene: TRBJ1-2
CDR3 DNA: TGTGCCAGCAGCTTAGAAGGGGCCTGGGACAGGGATGGCTACACCTTC
CDR3 protein: CASSLEGAWDRDGYTF

V gene: TRBV4-3
D gene: .
clone size: .
J gene: TRBJ2-1
CDR3 DNA: TGCGCCAGCAGCCATCTCTTGGGTTCCTACAATGAGCAGTTCTTC
CDR3 protein: CASSHLLGSYNEQFF

V gene: TRBV11-1
D gene: TRBD1
clone size: few
J gene: TRBJ2-7
CDR3 DNA: TGTGCCAGCAGCCCGACAGGGGGGAGCTTGGCTGGTGCTGAAGCTTTCTACGAGCAGTACTTC
CDR3 protein: CASSPTGGSLAGAEAFYEQYF

V gene: TRBV27
D gene: TRBD2
clone size: many
J gene: TRBJ2-1
CDR3 DNA: TGTGCCAGCAGTTTAAGCCTAGCGGGGGTGCAATACAATGAGCAGTTCTTC
CDR3 protein: CASSLSLAGVQYNEQFF

V gene: TRBV27
D gene: .
clone size: .
J gene: TRBJ1-1
CDR3 DNA: TGTGCCAGCAGTTTTCGGAGGGGCACTGAAGCTTTCTTT
CDR3 protein: CASSFRRGTEAFF

V gene: TRBV7-9
D gene: .
clone size: .
J gene: TRBJ2-1
CDR3 DNA: TGTGCCAGCAGCTTTGTCCCACCGGCGGTATACAATGAGCAGTTCTTC
CDR3 protein: CASSFVPPAVYNEQFF

V gene: TRBV4-1
D gene: .
clone size: .
J gene: TRBJ1-1
CDR3 DNA: TGCGCCAGCAGCCAAGACTTTGAAGCTTTCTTT
CDR3 protein: CASSQDFEAFF

V gene: TRBV6-2/TRBV6-3
D gene: TRBD1
clone size: few
J gene: TRBJ2-7
CDR3 DNA: TGTGCCAGCAGGATAAGTCCGACAGGGCGAGTGTCCTACGAGCAGTACTTC
CDR3 protein: CASRISPTGRVSYEQYF

V gene: TRBV28
D gene: .
clone size: .
J gene: TRBJ1-5
CDR3 DNA: TGTGCCAGCAGTTTAACCTGGGGAGGCAATCAGCCCCAGCATTTT
CDR3 protein: CASSLTWGGNQPQHF

V gene: TRBV7-9
D gene: .
clone size: few
J gene: TRBJ2-7
CDR3 DNA: TGTGCCAGCAGCTTCCCCTCTGGGACATTATACGAGCAGTACTTC
CDR3 protein: CASSFPSGTLYEQYF

V gene: TRBV30
D gene: .
clone size: once
J gene: TRBJ2-7
CDR3 DNA: TGTGCCTGGAGTGTTGAGGGACTTATCCACGAGCAGTACTTC
CDR3 protein: CAWSVEGLIHEQYF

V gene: TRBV6-1
D gene: .
clone size: few
J gene: TRBJ1-5
CDR3 DNA: TGTGCCAGCAGCCCCGGGGGCAGAGGTTTGGGTCAGCCCCAGCATTTT
CDR3 protein: CASSPGGRGLGQPQHF

V gene: TRBV10-2
D gene: TRBD1
clone size: few
J gene: TRBJ1-5
CDR3 DNA: TGCGCCAGCAGACAGGGGGGCAATCAGCCCCAGCATTTT
CDR3 protein: CASRQGGNQPQHF

V gene: TRBV28
D gene: TRBD1
clone size: .
J gene: TRBJ2-1
CDR3 DNA: TGTGCCAGCAGTTTCTTGACAGGGGATCATGAGCAGTTCTTC
CDR3 protein: CASSFLTGDHEQFF

V gene: TRBV15
D gene: TRBD1
clone size: .
J gene: TRBJ2-2
CDR3 DNA: TGTGCCACCACACGGACAGGGAGACCCGGGGAGCTGTTTTTT
CDR3 protein: CATTRTGRPGELFF

V gene: TRBV7-9
D gene: TRBD1
clone size: .
J gene: TRBJ1-2
CDR3 DNA: TGTGCCAGCAGCCTGGGACAGGGCATTAACTATGGCTACACCTTC
CDR3 protein: CASSLGQGINYGYTF

V gene: TRBV28
D gene: TRBD1
clone size: .
J gene: TRBJ1-6
CDR3 DNA: TGTGCCAGCAGTTTCGATCCACAGGGGGTGGAGTCACCCCTCCACTTT
CDR3 protein: CASSFDPQGVESPLHF

V gene: TRBV6-2/TRBV6-3
D gene: .
clone size: few
J gene: TRBJ2-7
CDR3 DNA: TGTGCCAGCAGTTACTCGGTCCACGAGCAGTACTTC
CDR3 protein: CASSYSVHEQYF

V gene: TRBV7-9
D gene: .
clone size: .
J gene: TRBJ2-1
CDR3 DNA: TGTGCCAGCAGCTTAGGAGAGTGGCGTGAGCAGTTCTTC
CDR3 protein: CASSLGEWREQFF

V gene: TRBV5-1
D gene: .
clone size: few
J gene: TRBJ2-6
CDR3 DNA: TGCGCCAGCAGCTTGGTGGCTGGGTCGGGGGCCAACGTCCTGACTTTC
CDR3 protein: CASSLVAGSGANVLTF

V gene: TRBV7-9
D gene: TRBD2
clone size: .
J gene: TRBJ2-7
CDR3 DNA: TGTGCCAGCAGCTTAGAGAGCGGGAGTTACGAGCAGTACTTC
CDR3 protein: CASSLESGSYEQYF

V gene: TRBV12-3/TRBV12-4
D gene: .
clone size: .
J gene: TRBJ2-7
CDR3 DNA: TGTGCCAGCAGTTTAGCGGGGGCCAAGTACGAGCAGTACTTC
CDR3 protein: CASSLAGAKYEQYF

V gene: TRBV6-5
D gene: TRBD1
clone size: few
J gene: TRBJ1-2
CDR3 DNA: TGTGCCAGCAGTTACTTGACAGGGGGCGATGGCTACACCTTC
CDR3 protein: CASSYLTGGDGYTF

V gene: TRBV20-1
D gene: .
clone size: .
J gene: TRBJ2-1
CDR3 DNA: TGCAGTGCTAGAGACCATCGGGGTTCCCTCAATGAGCAGTTCTTC
CDR3 protein: CSARDHRGSLNEQFF

V gene: TRBV20-1
D gene: TRBD2
clone size: .
J gene: TRBJ2-7
CDR3 DNA: TGCAGTGCTAGAGATGATAGGCGGGAGTCGGACGAGCAGTACTTC
CDR3 protein: CSARDDRRESDEQYF

V gene: TRBV9
D gene: TRBD2
clone size: many
J gene: TRBJ2-3
CDR3 DNA: TGTGCCAGCAGCGTAGGGGAGGGCACCGCAGATACGCAGTATTTT
CDR3 protein: CASSVGEGTADTQYF

V gene: TRBV19
D gene: .
clone size: few
J gene: TRBJ2-7
CDR3 DNA: TGTGCCAGTAGTATAACCTTGATCTACGAGCAGTACTTC
CDR3 protein: CASSITLIYEQYF

V gene: TRBV4-3
D gene: .
clone size: few
J gene: TRBJ1-2
CDR3 DNA: TGCGCCAGCAGCCAAGATCTCGGCAGGGAGGACTATGGCTACACCTTC
CDR3 protein: CASSQDLGREDYGYTF

V gene: TRBV12-3/TRBV12-4
D gene: .
clone size: .
J gene: TRBJ1-5
CDR3 DNA: TGTGCCAGCAGTCATCAGGATAGCAATCAGCCCCAGCATTTT
CDR3 protein: CASSHQDSNQPQHF

V gene: TRBV30
D gene: .
clone size: .
J gene: TRBJ2-7
CDR3 DNA: TGTGCCGGCGGAGTCCCCTACGAGCAGTACTTC
CDR3 protein: CAGGVPYEQYF

V gene: TRBV7-2
D gene: TRBD2
clone size: .
J gene: TRBJ2-7
CDR3 DNA: TGTGCCAGCAGCATCACTAGCGCGGAGGTCAACGAGCAGTACTTC
CDR3 protein: CASSITSAEVNEQYF